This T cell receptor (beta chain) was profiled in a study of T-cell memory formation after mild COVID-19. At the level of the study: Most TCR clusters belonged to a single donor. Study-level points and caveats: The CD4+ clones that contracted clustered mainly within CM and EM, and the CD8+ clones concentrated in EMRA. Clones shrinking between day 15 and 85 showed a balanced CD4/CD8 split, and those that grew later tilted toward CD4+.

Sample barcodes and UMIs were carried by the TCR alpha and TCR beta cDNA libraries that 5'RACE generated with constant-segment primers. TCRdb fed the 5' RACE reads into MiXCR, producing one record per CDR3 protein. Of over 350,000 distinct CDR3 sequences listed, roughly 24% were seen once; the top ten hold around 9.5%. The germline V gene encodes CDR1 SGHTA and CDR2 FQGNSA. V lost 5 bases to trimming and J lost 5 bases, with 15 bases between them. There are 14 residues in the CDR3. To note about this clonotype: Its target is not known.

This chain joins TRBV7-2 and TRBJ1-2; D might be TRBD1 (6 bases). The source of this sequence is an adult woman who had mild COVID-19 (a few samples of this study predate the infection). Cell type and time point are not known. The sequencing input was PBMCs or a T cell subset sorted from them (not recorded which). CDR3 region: CASSIDVGQYGYTF. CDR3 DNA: TGTGCCAGCAGCATCGACGTAGGACAGTATGGCTACACCTTC.